These T cell receptor beta chains were read from a single sample in a study of blood T cell repertoires in COVID-19. Libraries were prepared by immunoSEQ multiplex PCR; TCRdb keeps only in-frame clonotypes and omits some of them. The sample holds some 170,000 clones; around 90% are singletons and the top ten take approximately 1.4%. Source material: peripheral blood. The source is a woman aged 45-59 years with acute or convalescent COVID-19. Both conserved end residues are part of each CDR3. A D gene is named only where the DNA matches it firmly. Clone sizes are given selectively: once, few, many, or a class where the clone is expanded.

cdr3_aa cdr3_nt j_call clone_size d_call v_call
CASSETGDSPLHF TGTGCCAGCAGCGAGACAGGGGATTCACCCCTCCACTTT TRBJ1-6 NA TRBD1 TRBV11-3
CASSLKGLGNQPQHF TGTGCCAGCAGCTTAAAGGGGTTGGGCAATCAGCCCCAGCATTTT TRBJ1-5 NA NA TRBV7-2
CASKRGAGVYNEQFF TGTGCCAGCAAGAGGGGAGCGGGGGTATACAATGAGCAGTTCTTC TRBJ2-1 NA TRBD2 TRBV6-5
CAISESTGDEKLFF TGTGCCATCAGTGAGTCGACCGGGGATGAAAAACTGTTTTTT TRBJ1-4 NA NA TRBV10-3
CASSLGVGAYEQYF TGTGCCAGCAGCTTAGGGGTGGGGGCTTACGAGCAGTACTTC TRBJ2-7 NA NA TRBV11-2
CASSWRQGVNTGELFF TGCGCCAGCAGCTGGAGACAGGGGGTCAACACCGGGGAGCTGTTTTTT TRBJ2-2 NA TRBD1 TRBV5-1
CAISEGTEYQPQHF TGTGCCATCAGTGAAGGGACAGAGTATCAGCCCCAGCATTTT TRBJ1-5 NA TRBD1 TRBV10-3
CASSGRTSGNHEQYF TGTGCCAGCAGCGGAAGGACTAGCGGGAACCACGAGCAGTACTTC TRBJ2-7 NA TRBD2 TRBV7-2
CATSDASPGQLNYGYTF TGTGCCACCAGTGACGCTTCACCGGGACAGCTAAACTATGGCTACACCTTC TRBJ1-2 NA TRBD1 TRBV24-1
CATSDVGYNSPLHF TGTGCCACCAGTGATGTCGGGTATAATTCACCCCTCCACTTT TRBJ1-6 NA NA TRBV24-1
CAISDSPQPQHF TGTGCCATCAGTGATAGCCCACAGCCCCAGCATTTT TRBJ1-5 NA NA TRBV10-3
CASSLGTRSYNEQFF TGCGCCAGCAGCTTGGGGACTAGGTCCTACAATGAGCAGTTCTTC TRBJ2-1 NA TRBD2 TRBV5-1
CASTSGGFEAFF TGTGCCAGCACCAGCGGGGGGTTTGAAGCTTTCTTT TRBJ1-1 NA NA TRBV11-2
CASTPGRTTYNEQFF TGTGCCAGCACCCCCGGGAGGACCACCTACAATGAGCAGTTCTTC TRBJ2-1 NA TRBD2 TRBV7-9
CASSLTGSTDTQYF TGCGCCAGCAGCTTGACAGGGTCCACAGATACGCAGTATTTT TRBJ2-3 NA NA TRBV5-1
CASSPQSGRIYEQYF TGTGCCAGCAGCCCACAGAGCGGGAGGATCTACGAGCAGTACTTC TRBJ2-7 NA TRBD2 TRBV7-8
CSAQGVEQYF TGCAGTGCCCAGGGGGTGGAGCAGTACTTC TRBJ2-7 NA TRBD1 TRBV20-1
CASSWAGGDTEAFF TGCGCCAGCAGCTGGGCGGGGGGAGACACTGAAGCTTTCTTT TRBJ1-1 few NA TRBV5-1
CASSQGQATGELFF TGTGCCAGCAGCCAGGGACAGGCAACCGGGGAGCTGTTTTTT TRBJ2-2 NA TRBD1 TRBV3-1/TRBV3-2
CASSWLLAGPNEQFF TGTGCCAGCAGCTGGTTACTAGCGGGGCCTAATGAGCAGTTCTTC TRBJ2-1 few TRBD2 TRBV7-2
CAITRTGGGVDADTQYF TGTGCCATCACCCGGACAGGGGGTGGCGTGGACGCAGATACGCAGTATTTT TRBJ2-3 NA TRBD1 TRBV10-3
CASPPGRLSGGYTF TGTGCCAGTCCTCCAGGGCGATTAAGTGGTGGCTACACCTTC TRBJ1-2 few NA TRBV19
CASKGGLGTGELFF TGTGCCAGCAAGGGGGGGCTGGGCACCGGGGAGCTGTTTTTT TRBJ2-2 NA NA TRBV2
CASSESYQPQHF TGCGCCAGCAGTGAGAGCTATCAGCCCCAGCATTTT TRBJ1-5 once NA TRBV10-2
CASSPGLAGNNEQFF TGTGCCAGCTCACCCGGACTAGCGGGGAACAATGAGCAGTTCTTC TRBJ2-1 NA TRBD2 TRBV18
CASSMWYSSSYNSPLHF TGTGCCAGTAGTATGTGGTACAGTAGCTCCTATAATTCACCCCTCCACTTT TRBJ1-6 NA NA TRBV19
CASSPGDTNTEAFF TGTGCCAGCAGCCCAGGGGACACGAACACTGAAGCTTTCTTT TRBJ1-1 NA NA TRBV7-9
CASSPTGLGNNEQFF TGTGCCAGCAGCCCGACTGGACTTGGAAACAATGAGCAGTTCTTC TRBJ2-1 NA NA TRBV11-3
CASSPRERTGETQYF TGTGCCAGCAGCCCGCGGGAACGGACGGGGGAGACCCAGTACTTC TRBJ2-5 once NA TRBV14
CASSTGGDSTDTQYF TGTGCCAGCAGCACAGGGGGGGACTCCACAGATACGCAGTATTTT TRBJ2-3 NA NA TRBV7-2
CATQTGGNNQPQHF TGTGCCACCCAGACAGGGGGGAACAATCAGCCCCAGCATTTT TRBJ1-5 NA TRBD1 TRBV15
CASSLFTLGAKNIQYF TGTGCCAGCAGCTTGTTCACTCTCGGGGCCAAAAACATTCAGTACTTC TRBJ2-4 NA NA TRBV5-4
CASSQGGMDKLHF TGTGCCAGCAGCCAAGGCGGAATGGACAAACTGCATTTT TRBJ1-5 NA NA TRBV4-2
CASSLGGLIRTEAFF TGTGCCAGCAGCTTGGGGGGGCTCATTCGAACTGAAGCTTTCTTT TRBJ1-1 NA NA TRBV7-9
CASTRSPSSYNEQFF TGTGCCAGTACCAGATCCCCGTCCTCCTACAATGAGCAGTTCTTC TRBJ2-1 NA NA TRBV19
CASSYSRVSNQPQHF TGTGCCAGCAGTTACTCTCGGGTTAGCAATCAGCCCCAGCATTTT TRBJ1-5 NA NA TRBV6-5
CATSDFSGGRTGELFF TGTGCCACCAGTGATTTTAGCGGGGGGCGGACCGGGGAGCTGTTTTTT TRBJ2-2 NA TRBD2 TRBV24-1
CAWSVVGINGYTF TGTGCCTGGAGTGTAGTGGGCATCAATGGCTACACCTTC TRBJ1-2 NA NA TRBV30
CASSLGPGNEQFF TGTGCCAGCAGCTTAGGCCCAGGGAATGAGCAGTTCTTC TRBJ2-1 NA NA TRBV11-3
CAWRGTEATYGYTF TGTGCCTGGAGGGGGACAGAGGCTACCTATGGCTACACCTTC TRBJ1-2 NA TRBD1 TRBV30
CASSQWSIAGLSNTEAFF TGTGCCAGCAGCCAATGGTCAATCGCAGGCTTGTCTAACACTGAAGCTTTCTTT TRBJ1-1 once NA TRBV4-2
CASSLLRGRREDTQYF TGTGCCAGCAGCCTCCTTCGCGGGAGGCGCGAGGATACGCAGTATTTT TRBJ2-3 NA TRBD2 TRBV3-1/TRBV3-2
CASSLAWTGGLGNTIYF TGTGCCAGCAGCTTAGCCTGGACAGGGGGCCTTGGAAACACCATATATTTT TRBJ1-3 NA TRBD1 TRBV7-2
CASSEGDRVGYGYTF TGTGCCAGCAGTGAAGGAGACAGGGTGGGCTATGGCTACACCTTC TRBJ1-2 few TRBD1 TRBV2
CASSYPQGIGTDTQYF TGTGCCAGCAGTTACCCACAGGGAATAGGCACAGATACGCAGTATTTT TRBJ2-3 NA NA TRBV6-6
CASSLDRAYNEQFF TGCGCCAGCAGCTTGGACAGAGCCTACAATGAGCAGTTCTTC TRBJ2-1 once NA TRBV5-1
CASSVGPEPNYGYTF TGTGCCAGCAGCGTGGGGCCGGAACCAAACTATGGCTACACCTTC TRBJ1-2 NA NA TRBV9
CASSDRPTSTDTQYF TGTGCCAGCAGCGACAGGCCGACTAGCACAGATACGCAGTATTTT TRBJ2-3 NA NA TRBV9
CASSSRDSNYGYTF TGTGCCAGCAGCTCGAGGGACAGTAACTATGGCTACACCTTC TRBJ1-2 NA TRBD1 TRBV5-5
CAWSVQGGEKLFF TGTGCCTGGAGTGTACAGGGGGGTGAAAAACTGTTTTTT TRBJ1-4 NA TRBD1 TRBV30
CASSVSGTSGTDTQYF TGTGCCAGCAGCGTCTCGGGGACTAGCGGCACAGATACGCAGTATTTT TRBJ2-3 NA TRBD2 TRBV9
CASSIIGGNYNEQFF TGTGCCAGTAGTATCATTGGCGGGAACTACAATGAGCAGTTCTTC TRBJ2-1 NA NA TRBV19
CASYRRGLNYGYTF TGCGCCAGCTACCGGAGGGGGCTTAACTATGGCTACACCTTC TRBJ1-2 NA TRBD1 TRBV4-1
CASSATSGGAYEQYF TGCGCCAGCAGCGCGACTAGCGGGGGGGCCTACGAGCAGTACTTC TRBJ2-7 NA TRBD2 TRBV5-1
CATVSGRGYNEQFF TGTGCCACGGTTAGCGGGAGGGGATACAATGAGCAGTTCTTC TRBJ2-1 NA TRBD2 TRBV19
CASSMRQLFFYGYTF TGTGCCAGTAGTATGCGGCAGCTATTCTTCTATGGCTACACCTTC TRBJ1-2 few NA TRBV19
CASSFASGGIETQYF TGCGCCAGCAGCTTTGCTAGCGGGGGGATAGAGACCCAGTACTTC TRBJ2-5 NA TRBD2 TRBV5-1
CASSWSAEGYTF TGCGCCAGCAGTTGGTCCGCGGAGGGCTACACCTTC TRBJ1-2 NA NA TRBV5-1
CASSIVRDSGEAFF TGTGCCAGTAGTATAGTAAGGGATTCAGGGGAAGCTTTCTTT TRBJ1-1 NA NA TRBV19
CASGGQGASTEAFF TGTGCCAGTGGGGGACAGGGGGCCTCGACTGAAGCTTTCTTT TRBJ1-1 NA TRBD1 TRBV19